The T cell receptor (beta chain) described here comes from a study of long-term antiretroviral therapy in people with HIV. This clone was seen once. Its matching antigen is unknown. Study results and caveats: Diversity went up after ART and still fell short of transplant donor controls. Specimens of blood were obtained during about 2003 to 2018, possibly under older ART regimens.

Trimming cost V 0 bases and J 7 bases, with 12 bases left between them. Per germline, CDR1 LGHNA and CDR2 YNFKEQ. The CDR3 runs 15 residues. The run of the v3.0 immunoSEQ assay was at survey level. Assay: immunoSEQ multiplex PCR; the TCRdb copy retains only in-frame clones and omits some. The sample has approximately 17,000 clones, 70% to 90% seen once. This receptor was obtained from a young man with HIV. The sequencing here drew on unsorted PBMCs, taken 0.1 years before starting antiretroviral therapy. This chain uses TRBV4-2 with TRBJ2-2, with D perhaps matching TRBD1 (7 bases). CDR3 nucleotide sequence: TGTGCCAGCAGCCAAGAGGAGGGGGCGAGCGGGGAGCTGTTTTTT. Protein product: CASSQEEGASGELFF.